This TCR beta chain was recovered during a study of T cell responses to AZD1222 COVID-19 vaccine. The V gene end was trimmed by 0 bases and the J gene end by 1 base; junction bases not matched to a gene: 9. Germline assignment: CDR1 LGHNT and CDR2 FRNRAP. The CDR3 spans 20 residues. Sequencing was performed with immunoSEQ multiplex PCR; in TCRdb, only in-frame clones are kept and a portion is missing. The table includes more than 110,000 clones, over 85% detected once. Overall study findings and caveats: Clonal diversity may have been underestimated, and the donors were mostly white British, with more females than males. Among those given AZD1222, only five or six were seropositive at baseline. The CD4 TCRs associated with vaccination extended across spike and predominated at 160-218 and 743-854.

On this clone itself: Its antigen is still unknown.

The starting material was peripheral blood, obtained on day 0 of AZD1222 vaccination. The chain uses TRBV12-5 and TRBJ2-1; 13 bases fit TRBD2. The TCR comes from an adult in good health. In nucleotides, the CDR3 is TGTGCTAGTGGTTTGGTACTAGCGGGAGGGCCGGGTAGTTCCTACAATGAGCAGTTCTTC. The encoded protein is CASGLVLAGGPGSSYNEQFF.